A single sample is the source of the 29 T cell receptor beta chains below, sequenced in a study of technical replicates of blood from a handful of donors. The table came from immunoSEQ multiplex PCR; TCRdb's copy has only in-frame clones and leaves some out. The sample lists about 73,000 clones, more than 90% seen once, with 4.5% to 5% in the top ten. The sequenced material came from PBMCs. All receptors derive from a human donor in good health. Some clones in this sample may be carry-over from other donors' samples.

This clone was seen more than once but under ten times. V gene TRBV19 combines with J gene TRBJ1-5; 7 bases match TRBD1. The V gene end was trimmed by 5 bases and the J gene end by 3 bases; junction bases not matched to a gene: 7. The CDR3 runs to 15 residues. CDR1 is LNHDA and CDR2 is SQIVND in the germline V gene (reference sequence). This CDR3 reads CASSSWTGVNQPQHF. The CDR3 region has the DNA TGTGCCAGTAGTTCCTGGACAGGCGTCAATCAGCCCCAGCATTTT.

The gene calls are TRBV7-8 and TRBJ2-7; 8 bases align to TRBD2. The CDR3 is 16 residues long. Losses at the gene ends were 4 bases for V and 0 bases for J; bases not matched to a gene: 8. CDR1 SGHVS and CDR2 FQNEAQ come from the germline V gene. The CDR3 loop is CASSYIAGTSSYEQYF. In nucleotides, the CDR3 is TGTGCCAGCAGCTATATAGCGGGGACGAGCTCCTACGAGCAGTACTTC.

The gene calls are TRBV6-1 and TRBJ2-4; D ambiguous. The CDR3 loop spans 13 amino acids. Per the germline V gene, CDR1 is MNHNS and CDR2 is SASEGT. Trimming shortened V by 3 bases and J by 6 bases, and 9 bases separated the two germline ends. The CDR3 region is CASSEGYLNIQYF. CDR3 bases: TGTGCCAGCAGTGAGGGCTACTTAAACATTCAGTACTTC.

The genes are TRBV6-6 and TRBJ2-7; tentative D call: TRBD1 (6 bases). Between the trimmed V and J ends, which lost 2 bases and 5 bases, there was a span of 16 bases. The CDR3 length is 15 residues. Per the germline V gene, CDR1 is MNHNY and CDR2 is SVGAGI (reference sequence). This chain's CDR3 is CASSYRGRGQDEQYF. The CDR3 nucleotides read TGTGCCAGCAGTTACCGGGGCAGGGGTCAGGACGAGCAGTACTTC.

The chain carries TRBV6-5 and TRBJ2-1; possibly TRBD2 for D (5 bases). CDR3 size: 12 residues. Germline V gene sequence: CDR1 MNHEY, CDR2 SVGAGI. V lost 5 bases and J 15 bases, leaving 17 bases between the germline ends. In nucleotides, the CDR3 is TGTGCCAGCAGTACATCTACTAGGGTCCCGTTCTTC. Translation: CASSTSTRVPFF.

The chain links TRBV6-5 to TRBJ2-3; TRBD2 matches at 8 bases. Germline V gene lookup returns CDR1 MNHEY and CDR2 SVGAGI. V lost 5 bases, J lost 4 bases, and 8 bases stayed unmatched. This CDR3 contains 15 residues. The chain's CDR3 is CASSPGRAGADTQYF. In DNA, the CDR3 is TGTGCCAGCAGTCCCGGGAGGGCCGGCGCAGATACGCAGTATTTT.

The chain recombines TRBV5-1 with TRBJ1-4; tentative D call: TRBD1 (6 bases). This CDR3 region has 14 residues. CDR1 SGHRS and CDR2 YFSETQ come from the germline V gene. V lost 1 base, J lost 8 bases, and 12 bases lay in between. The CDR3 DNA reads as TGCGCCAGCAGCTTGAACAGGGAGGGAGAAAAACTGTTTTTT. It is translated as CASSLNREGEKLFF. Full variable domain (outside the CDR3, taken from reference TRBV5-1 and TRBJ1-4): KAGVTQTPRYLIKTRGQQVTLSCSPISGHRSVSWYQQTPGQGLQFLFEYFSETQRNKGNFPGRFSGRQFSNSRSEMNVSTLELGDSALYLCASSLNREGEKLFFGSGTQLSVL.

The rearrangement joins TRBV5-1 to TRBJ2-3; possibly TRBD2 for D (6 bases). Germline-derived CDR1 and CDR2 are SGHRS and YFSETQ. The CDR3 loop spans 16 amino acids. V lost 0 bases to trimming and J lost 3 bases, with 14 bases between them. The CDR3 coding sequence is TGCGCCAGCAGCTTGGGTGTGCGGGGAGAGACAGATACGCAGTATTTT. It specifies CASSLGVRGETDTQYF.

A few counts support this clone. The rearrangement links TRBV13 to TRBJ2-3; the match to TRBD2 covers 11 bases. The CDR3 consists of 14 residues. Germline lookup yields CDR1 PRHDT and CDR2 FYEKMQ (reference sequence). With V trimmed by 7 bases and J by 5 bases, 5 bases remained unmatched. The CDR3 DNA sequence: TGTGCCAGCACCCCCGGACTAGCGGGAGATACGCAGTATTTT. Translating it yields CASTPGLAGDTQYF.

The V gene is TRBV7-9, the J gene TRBJ2-2; TRBD1 matches at 8 bases. Losses at the gene ends were 4 bases for V and 1 base for J; bases not matched to a gene: 5. Germline lookup yields CDR1 SEHNR and CDR2 FQNEAQ (reference sequence). CDR3 length equals 16 residues. CDR3 amino acids: CASSSPGQENTGELFF. The CDR3 DNA follows: TGTGCCAGCAGCTCTCCGGGACAGGAGAACACCGGGGAGCTGTTTTTT.

The CDR3 reads CASSYDRQETQYF. In DNA form, the CDR3 reads TGTGCCAGCAGTTACGACAGGCAAGAGACCCAGTACTTC. This chain uses TRBV6-5 with TRBJ2-5; weak D call: TRBD1 (6 bases). Trimming stripped 2 bases from V and 2 bases from J, with 6 bases between. Germline V gene sequence: CDR1 MNHEY, CDR2 SVGAGI. The CDR3 sequence is 13 residues long.

The J gene is TRBJ1-1, the V gene TRBV29-1; no clear D. The V gene lost 7 bases and the J gene lost 1 base, with 10 bases spanning the gap. CDR1 SQVTM and CDR2 ANQGSEA come from the germline V gene. The CDR3 is made up of 12 amino acids. CDR3 bases: TGCAGCGCCCGGGGTCAGAACACTGAAGCTTTCTTT. It is translated as CSARGQNTEAFF. The variable domain in full, with the rest retrieved from reference TRBV29-1 and TRBJ1-1, is SAVISQKPSRDICQRGTSLTIQCQVDSQVTMMFWYRQQPGQSLTLIATANQGSEATYESGFVIDKFPISRPNLTFSTLTVSNMSPEDSSIYLCSARGQNTEAFFGQGTRLTVV.

This chain links TRBV15 with TRBJ1-4; D uncertain. The CDR3 covers 14 residues. The germline gives CDR1 LNHNV, CDR2 YYDKDF (reference sequence). Trimming cost V 3 bases and J 0 bases, with 5 bases left between them. CDR3 sequence (DNA): TGTGCCACCAGCAGCGGGGCAACTAATGAAAAACTGTTTTTT. Translated: CATSSGATNEKLFF.

Only one count was recorded for this clone. This sequence joins TRBV7-8 and TRBJ2-1, with TRBD2 matching 12 bases. The germline CDR1 and CDR2 sequences are SGHVS and FQNEAQ. The CDR3 loop spans 16 amino acids. With 9 bases clipped from V and 5 bases from J, the junction kept 11 bases outside the gene matches. CDR3 sequence reads: CASSTALAGGHNEQFF. The CDR3 DNA reads as TGTGCCAGTTCGACCGCCCTAGCGGGAGGGCACAATGAGCAGTTCTTC.

This chain uses TRBV6-5 with TRBJ2-1, with D perhaps matching TRBD2 (5 bases). CDR1 is MNHEY, CDR2 SVGAGI, per germline. The CDR3 sequence is 14 residues long. The ends were cut back, 0 bases at V and 7 bases at J, with 10 bases in the middle. CDR3 protein: CASSYSRGHNEQFF. CDR3 nucleotides: TGTGCCAGCAGTTACTCAAGAGGGCATAATGAGCAGTTCTTC.

A single count supports this clone. CDR3 sequence reads: CASPRGTNYGYTF. The CDR3 DNA sequence: TGTGCTTCACCCCGGGGGACTAACTATGGCTACACCTTC. The chain employs TRBV30 and TRBJ1-2, with a weak D call TRBD1 (5 bases). The CDR3 has 13 residues. Germline assignment: CDR1 GTSNPN and CDR2 SVGIG (reference sequence).

This chain links TRBV14 with TRBJ2-7; weak D call: TRBD1 (6 bases). CDR1 and CDR2 (germline): SGHDN, FVKESK. The CDR3 consists of 15 residues. V gave up 1 base and J gave up 4 bases, with 14 bases separating them. The CDR3 spells CASSQGSRGRYEQYF. The CDR3 region has the DNA TGTGCCAGCAGCCAAGGGAGCAGGGGCCGTTACGAGCAGTACTTC.

This clone was seen only once. The chain links TRBV5-8 to TRBJ2-1; D is possibly TRBD2 (5 bases). The V end lost 2 bases, the J end lost 0 bases, and 12 bases lay between the germline ends. This CDR3 region has 16 residues. The germline V gene has CDR1 SGHTS and CDR2 YDEGEE. In DNA form, the CDR3 reads TGTGCCAGCAGCTTTATACTAGAAGGCTCCTACAATGAGCAGTTCTTC. The encoded protein is CASSFILEGSYNEQFF.

This clone is a singleton in its sample. The genes are TRBV15 and TRBJ2-5; 10 bases are a match to TRBD2. The V and J ends lost 1 base and 5 bases, in that order; junction bases with no gene match: 13. The CDR3 runs to 18 residues. The germline gives CDR1 LNHNV, CDR2 YYDKDF (reference sequence). The CDR3 sequence is CATSRGRTSGTGGETQYF. The CDR3 nucleotides are TGTGCCACCAGCAGAGGCCGGACTAGCGGTACCGGGGGGGAGACCCAGTACTTC.

The chain joins TRBV6-5 to TRBJ1-2; 10 bases agree with TRBD1. Germline V gene sequence: CDR1 MNHEY, CDR2 SVGAGI. This CDR3 spans 15 amino acids. J gave up 6 bases and V 2 bases, and 6 bases lay outside the gene matches. In nucleotides, the CDR3 is TGTGCCAGCAGTTACGGGACAGGGGTTAATGATGGCTACACCTTC. This gives the protein CASSYGTGVNDGYTF.

The V call is TRBV7-9, the J call TRBJ2-2, with a weak D call TRBD2 (6 bases). Between the trimmed V and J ends, which lost 2 bases and 7 bases, there was a span of 17 bases. The CDR3 covers 16 residues. Germline lookup yields CDR1 SEHNR and CDR2 FQNEAQ (reference sequence). CDR3 residues: CASSLRGTPMGGELFF. In DNA, the CDR3 is TGTGCCAGCAGCTTACGGGGGACTCCCATGGGCGGGGAGCTGTTTTTT.

The chain couples TRBV6-4 to TRBJ2-1, with D uncertain. V was clipped by 4 bases and J by 7 bases, with 14 bases between them. Looked up from germline, CDR1 is MRHNA and CDR2 is SNTAGT. The CDR3 has 14 amino acids. The CDR3 loop reads CASSASSNGNEQFF. CDR3 sequence (DNA): TGTGCCAGCAGTGCCTCTAGTAACGGGAATGAGCAGTTCTTC.

The J gene is TRBJ2-1, the V gene TRBV15; the D gene is possibly TRBD2 (6 bases). V lost 1 base and J 6 bases, leaving 19 bases between the germline ends. The CDR3 is 17 residues long. Germline-derived CDR1 and CDR2 are LNHNV and YYDKDF (reference sequence). CDR3 coding DNA: TGTGCCACCAGCAGAGGGAAACCCGGGAGCGCCGTCAATGAGCAGTTCTTC. It specifies CATSRGKPGSAVNEQFF.

The chain has TRBV5-3 and TRBJ2-3; D is possibly TRBD2 (6 bases). TRBV5-3 is given ORF status, its function remaining uncertain. The germline V and J ends were trimmed by 4 bases and 4 bases, with 16 bases remaining between them. This CDR3 spans 15 amino acids. The CDR3 here is CARSEIPGLPDTQYF. The CDR3 DNA is TGTGCCAGAAGCGAAATCCCGGGACTCCCAGATACGCAGTATTTT.

The DNA for the CDR3 is TGTGCCAGCAGTTACCGGCAGGGTAGCAATCAGCCCCAGCATTTT. Protein product: CASSYRQGSNQPQHF. This chain connects TRBV6-5 to TRBJ1-5, with D perhaps TRBD1 (5 bases). Looked up from germline, CDR1 is MNHEY and CDR2 is SVGAGI. V gave up 2 bases and J gave up 0 bases, with 8 bases separating them. This CDR3 comprises 15 residues.

The chain joins TRBV7-9 to TRBJ2-7, with D unresolved. CDR3 length equals 13 residues. Germline CDR1 SEHNR, CDR2 FQNEAQ (reference sequence). The V end lost 1 base, the J end lost 5 bases, and 9 bases lay between the germline ends. CDR3 loop: CASSLGSRHEQYF. Here the CDR3 DNA reads TGTGCCAGCAGCTTAGGTTCGCGCCACGAGCAGTACTTC.

This rearrangement joins TRBV6-5 to TRBJ2-1, with 9 bases aligning to TRBD1. Germline assignment: CDR1 MNHEY and CDR2 SVGAGI. The J segment lost 7 bases and the V segment lost 4 bases, leaving 11 bases of the junction unmatched. The CDR3 covers 16 residues. The CDR3 nucleotides read TGTGCCAGCAGTTCAACCGGGACAGGGTTTCTGAATGAGCAGTTCTTC. Protein: CASSSTGTGFLNEQFF.

This clone was counted many times. The J gene is TRBJ1-6, the V gene TRBV19; 7 bases agree with TRBD1. The germline V gene encodes CDR1 LNHDA and CDR2 SQIVND (reference sequence). The CDR3 covers 14 residues. V dropped 8 bases and J dropped 9; count of bases not matched to a gene: 10. CDR3 DNA sequence: TGTGCCAGTCAGGGGGAATTTGTATCTTCACCCCTCCACTTT. It codes for CASQGEFVSSPLHF.

This chain links TRBV19 with TRBJ2-5; the D is unclear. Trimming took 3 bases from V and 5 from J, leaving 10 bases between them. The germline V gene has CDR1 LNHDA and CDR2 SQIVND (reference sequence). This CDR3 is built from 13 residues. CDR3 nucleotide sequence: TGTGCCAGTAGTATGCCCAATGAGGAGACCCAGTACTTC. Translating it yields CASSMPNEETQYF.